Detailed here is one T cell receptor (beta chain). Unique molecular identifiers tagged the TCRbeta library. MiXCR, applied by TCRdb to the PCR reads, yields one record per CDR3 protein. The sample lists over 550,000 distinct CDR3 sequences, about 10% occurring once. These data belong to a study of T-cell reconstitution after alpha-beta-depleted transplantation in children. The sequence was collected from a human donor who donated a stem cell graft to a child with acute myeloid leukemia. The material was PBMCs from the stem cell graft donor, obtained from the stem cell graft.

The CDR3 is CASSYMGRTGYEQYF. In nucleotides, the CDR3 is TGTGCCAGCAGTTACATGGGACGGACTGGCTACGAGCAGTACTTC. The V gene is TRBV6-5, the J gene TRBJ2-7; D is tentatively TRBD1 or TRBD2 (5 bases each). The CDR3 covers 15 residues. Germline V gives CDR1 MNHEY, CDR2 SVGAGI. Deletions cut 2 bases from V and 3 bases from J, with 14 bases between.